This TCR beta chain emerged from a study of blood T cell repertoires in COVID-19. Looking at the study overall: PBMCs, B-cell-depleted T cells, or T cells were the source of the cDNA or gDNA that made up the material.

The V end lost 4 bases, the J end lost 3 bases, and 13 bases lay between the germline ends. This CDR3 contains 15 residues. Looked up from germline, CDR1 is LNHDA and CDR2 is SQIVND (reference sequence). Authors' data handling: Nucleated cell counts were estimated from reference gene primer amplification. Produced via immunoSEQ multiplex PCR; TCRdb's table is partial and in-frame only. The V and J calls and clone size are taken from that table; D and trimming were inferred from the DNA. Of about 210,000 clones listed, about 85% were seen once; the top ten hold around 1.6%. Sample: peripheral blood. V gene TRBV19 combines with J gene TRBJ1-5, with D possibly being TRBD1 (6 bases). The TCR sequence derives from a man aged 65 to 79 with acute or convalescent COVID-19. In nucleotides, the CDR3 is TGTGCCAGTAGTAAAGCTGGGGACAACAATCAGCCCCAGCATTTT. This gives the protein CASSKAGDNNQPQHF.